This T cell receptor (beta chain) was observed in a study of blood T cell repertoires in COVID-19. CDR1 SGHTA and CDR2 FQGTGA come from the germline V gene. V gave up 2 bases and J gave up 0 bases, with 14 bases separating them. CDR3 length: 17 amino acids. Method: immunoSEQ multiplex PCR; TCRdb's copy keeps in-frame clones and lacks some. The table has some 360,000 clones, roughly 90% seen once. J is TRBJ2-1 and V is TRBV7-3, with D perhaps TRBD2 (6 bases). The clonotype comes from a woman aged 55-70 years with COVID-19, enrolled during active disease. The sample comprised peripheral blood. CDR3 in amino acids: CASSLRGGASSYNEQFF. The CDR3, as DNA: TGTGCCAGCAGCTTACGGGGCGGGGCAAGCTCCTACAATGAGCAGTTCTTC. Variable domain in full (rest from reference TRBV7-3 and TRBJ2-1): GAGVSQTPSNKVTEKGKYVELRCDPISGHTALYWYRQSLGQGPEFLIYFQGTGAADDSGLPNDRFFAVRPEGSVSTLKIQRTERGDSAVYLCASSLRGGASSYNEQFFGPGTRLTVL.